This T cell receptor (beta chain) was sequenced for a study of cytomegalovirus exposure and HLA in healthy donors. The wider study: Approximately 190 million T cells yielded more than 95 million unique TCR beta sequences, as an earlier analysis found. Around four fifths of around 400 genotyped donors fell in the Caucasian-associated ancestry cluster.

Study-wide findings and caveats: In a later analysis, at a false discovery rate of 0.05, 15,000 to 20,000 TCR beta sequences were associated with HLA alleles.

Researchers ran the PCR with 60 Vbeta and 13 Jbeta primers. Sequenced by immunoSEQ multiplex PCR; TCRdb stores in-frame clones only, minus some. The sample carries 150,000 to 200,000 clones, more than 70% recorded once. As concerns this clone: Its antigen remains unknown.

Healthy bone marrow donors made up the donors. Germline CDR1 is LNHDA and CDR2 is SQIVND (reference sequence). The CDR3 is made up of 15 amino acids. The J segment lost 9 bases and the V segment lost 5 bases, leaving 7 bases of the junction unmatched. Input material: PBMCs. The source is a boy younger than 18 in good health and CMV-seronegative. The genes are TRBV19 and TRBJ2-1, with 13 bases aligning to TRBD2. In DNA form, the CDR3 reads TGTGCCAGTAGTCCGGGGACTAGCGGGATATCTGAGCAGTTCTTC. Residues: CASSPGTSGISEQFF.